Sequencing of this T cell receptor (beta chain) was carried out in a study of shared clonotypes between healthy human individuals. Several immunoSEQ plates received, in even portions, the genomic DNA of each subset. In the sorted-subset replicate PCRs, about 200 ng DNA, around 32,000 T cell genomes, was used. Method: immunoSEQ multiplex PCR; TCRdb's copy keeps in-frame clones and lacks some. Among a few million clones listed, approximately 94% were seen once. Every one of the donors was a Caucasian adult that lived in Nashville, Tennessee. With regard to this clone: Its antigen is undetermined.

Study-wide points: Clonotype sharing among donors was expected to depend on sequencing depth.

The sequenced material came from naive CD4+ T cells sorted from blood. Sample subset: CD45RA+ positively selected. The TCR was taken from a man between 18 and 29 years old in good health.

This CDR3 reads CASSLERSFSGNTIYF. In DNA, the CDR3 is TGTGCCAGCAGCTTAGAACGGTCGTTCTCTGGAAACACCATATATTTT. The V call is TRBV7-2, the J call TRBJ1-3; D ambiguous. Germline CDR1 is SGHTA and CDR2 is FQGNSA. The CDR3 extends over 16 amino acids. Trimming removed 1 base at V and 0 bases at J, with 10 bases between.